These 15 T cell receptor beta chains share one sample of origin, sequenced in a study of cytomegalovirus exposure and HLA in healthy donors. 13 Jbeta primers and 60 Vbeta primers were used for the PCR. TCRdb's table, derived via immunoSEQ multiplex PCR, lists solely in-frame clones and lacks some. The data contain under 300,000 clones, more than 55% of them seen just once; the ten biggest clones take up about 2.1%. Specimen: PBMCs. These receptors were collected from a female donor in good health and CMV-seronegative.

The chain recombines TRBV5-1 with TRBJ2-3, with TRBD2 matching over 9 bases. This CDR3 has 18 amino acids. Unmatched junction bases numbered 12, after V lost 1 base and J lost 3 bases. From germline, CDR1 is SGHRS and CDR2 YFSETQ. The CDR3 nucleotides are TGCGCCAGCAGCTTGTCTGGCCCGTTGCTAGCGGGAACAGATACGCAGTATTTT. It translates to CASSLSGPLLAGTDTQYF. The entire variable domain, with the rest obtained from reference TRBV5-1 and TRBJ2-3, is as follows: KAGVTQTPRYLIKTRGQQVTLSCSPISGHRSVSWYQQTPGQGLQFLFEYFSETQRNKGNFPGRFSGRQFSNSRSEMNVSTLELGDSALYLCASSLSGPLLAGTDTQYFGPGTRLTVL.

The rearrangement links TRBV28 to TRBJ1-1, with TRBD1 as a possible D gene (5 bases). This CDR3 spans 13 amino acids. Germline V lookup: CDR1 MDHEN, CDR2 SYDVKM. Trimming shortened V by 7 bases and J by 6 bases, and 15 bases separated the two germline ends. The CDR3 spells CASTLQGWAEAFF. Here the CDR3 DNA reads TGTGCCAGCACCCTCCAGGGTTGGGCTGAAGCTTTCTTT.

In this sample, this clone turned up once. CDR3 DNA sequence: TGTGCCAGCAGCTTAGGTAGCGGGAGTTACGAGCAGTACTTC. As protein: CASSLGSGSYEQYF. This chain joins TRBV7-3 and TRBJ2-7; the match to TRBD2 covers 9 bases. Germline CDR1 reads SGHTA; CDR2 reads FQGTGA. J gave up 4 bases and V 2 bases, and 3 bases lay outside the gene matches. The CDR3 contains 14 residues.

The chain couples TRBV9 to TRBJ2-3; 8 nucleotides line up with TRBD2. CDR1 and CDR2 from the germline V gene are SGDLS and YYNGEE. There are 17 residues in the CDR3. V shed 1 base, J shed 5 bases, and the junction held 12 bases outside the gene matches. The CDR3 region is CASSVRLSGKGVDTQYF. CDR3 DNA sequence: TGTGCCAGCAGCGTAAGGCTTAGCGGGAAGGGCGTAGATACGCAGTATTTT.

The chain combines TRBV28 with TRBJ2-5; TRBD2 matches 9 bases. The trim removed 5 bases at V and 2 bases at J, leaving 9 bases unmatched. CDR3 size: 16 residues. Per the germline V gene, CDR1 is MDHEN and CDR2 is SYDVKM. The CDR3 coding sequence is TGTGCCAGCAGTGGAAGGCGGGAGGGCCTACAAGAGACCCAGTACTTC. This codes for CASSGRREGLQETQYF.

This chain connects TRBV10-2 to TRBJ2-1, with D possibly being TRBD2 (5 bases). V lost 3 bases to trimming and J lost 7 bases, with 13 bases between them. The CDR3 contains 14 residues. From germline, CDR1 is WSHSY and CDR2 SAAADI. CDR3 nucleotide sequence: TGCGCCAGCAGTGATCTACGGGAATGGAATGAGCAGTTCTTC. Protein: CASSDLREWNEQFF.

The chain uses TRBV10-3 and TRBJ2-2, with TRBD1 matching 7 bases. The V and J ends lost 5 bases and 0 bases, in that order; junction bases with no gene match: 3. This CDR3 contains 15 residues. Germline V gene data show CDR1 as ENHRY and CDR2 as SYGVKD. DNA for the CDR3: TGTGCCATCAGTCGAGGGACAGCGAACACCGGGGAGCTGTTTTTT. It translates to CAISRGTANTGELFF.

This chain links TRBV2 with TRBJ2-2; possible D gene TRBD2, 5 bases. CDR1 and CDR2 from the germline V gene are SNHLY and FYNNEI. The CDR3 totals 14 residues. V lost 6 bases, J lost 1 base, and 9 bases lay in between. Here the CDR3 reads CASSGLRNTGELFF. The CDR3 coding sequence is TGTGCCAGCAGCGGACTTAGGAACACCGGGGAGCTGTTTTTT.

This chain uses TRBV27 with TRBJ2-6; D unresolved. V was trimmed by 7 bases and J by 4 bases, leaving 11 bases between them. The CDR3 length is 14 residues. CDR1 is MNHEY, CDR2 SMNVEV, per germline (reference sequence). The CDR3 DNA follows: TGTGCCAGCAAAGCCGGTACCGGGGCCAACGTCCTGACTTTC. This gives the protein CASKAGTGANVLTF.

This clone occurred once. The rearrangement links TRBV9 to TRBJ1-2; D ambiguous. The CDR3 has 16 amino acids. The V end lost 1 base, the J end lost 8 bases, and 21 bases lay between the germline ends. The germline CDR1 and CDR2 sequences are SGDLS and YYNGEE. CDR3 protein: CASSVTPEAASAGYTF. Here the CDR3 DNA reads TGTGCCAGCAGCGTAACCCCTGAGGCGGCCTCGGCCGGCTACACCTTC. The variable domain in full, with the rest retrieved from reference TRBV9 and TRBJ1-2, is DSGVTQTPKHLITATGQRVTLRCSPRSGDLSVYWYQQSLDQGLQFLIQYYNGEERAKGNILERFSAQQFPDLHSELNLSSLELGDSALYFCASSVTPEAASAGYTFGSGTRLTVV.

This clone has a single count. The CDR3 here is CASSGQGRTDTQYF. In DNA, the CDR3 is TGTGCCAGCAGTGGGCAGGGGCGCACAGATACGCAGTATTTT. The chain combines TRBV2 with TRBJ2-3; D is perhaps TRBD1 (6 bases). The V gene lost 4 bases and the J gene lost 1 base, with 9 bases spanning the gap. The germline V gene encodes CDR1 SNHLY and CDR2 FYNNEI. This CDR3 comprises 14 residues.

The rearrangement joins TRBV5-6 to TRBJ2-7, with D possibly TRBD2 on 5 matching bases. V lost 2 bases and J lost 4, with 7 bases in between. The V gene's germline CDR1 is SGHDT and CDR2 YYEEEE. This CDR3 has 12 amino acids. The CDR3 region is CASSFGGYEQYF. CDR3 coding DNA: TGTGCCAGCAGCTTCGGCGGGTACGAGCAGTACTTC.

The chain uses TRBV7-5 and TRBJ1-2; the table's D call TRBD1 went unverified against the DNA. TRBV7-5 is reported as a pseudogene. The CDR3 contains 15 residues. DNA for the CDR3: TGTGTCAGAAGCTTATGTCGACGCCGCATGGGCGGCTACACCTTC. Translation: CVRSLCRRRMGGYTF.

This chain joins TRBV27 and TRBJ2-7; TRBD2 is a possible D gene (6 bases). V lost 3 bases and J lost 3, with 12 bases in between. The CDR3 length is 14 residues. Per the germline V gene, CDR1 is MNHEY and CDR2 is SMNVEV (reference sequence). DNA of the CDR3: TGTGCCAGCAGTTTGACGGGAGTAGGCTACGAGCAGTACTTC. Protein: CASSLTGVGYEQYF.

The chain joins TRBV12-5 to TRBJ2-1; 8 bases line up with TRBD2. The trim removed 6 bases at V and 7 bases at J, leaving 8 bases unmatched. The CDR3 sequence is 14 residues long. Germline V gives CDR1 LGHNT, CDR2 FRNRAP. The CDR3: CASGAGTSGNEQFF. In DNA form, the CDR3 reads TGTGCTAGTGGGGCAGGGACTAGTGGTAATGAGCAGTTCTTC.